These 28 T cell receptor beta chains originate from one sample sequenced in a study of blood T cell repertoires in COVID-19. The data were produced by immunoSEQ multiplex PCR, yet TCRdb's version contains in-frame clones alone and is incomplete. The profile shows fewer than 200,000 clones, roughly 85% of them singletons. The sample taken for sequencing was peripheral blood. The receptors here all came from a human donor with acute or convalescent COVID-19. The donor label of this sample is uncertain.

The chain recombines TRBV27 with TRBJ2-1, with 8 nucleotides matching TRBD1. The germline V gene has CDR1 MNHEY and CDR2 SMNVEV (reference sequence). J lost 3 bases, V lost 6 bases, and 16 bases had no gene match. CDR3 length: 18 amino acids. CDR3 coding DNA: TGTGCCAGCAGGTCCGACAGGGGCCAGGGGCATAGCTACAATGAGCAGTTCTTC. Residues: CASRSDRGQGHSYNEQFF.

V and J are TRBV5-4 and TRBJ2-1; 14 positions agree with TRBD2. Germline V gene lookup returns CDR1 SGHNT and CDR2 YYREEE (reference sequence). With V trimmed by 0 bases and J by 4 bases, 6 bases remained unmatched. The CDR3 is made up of 18 amino acids. CDR3 nucleotide sequence: TGTGCCAGCAGCTTGGCGCGACTAGCGGGGGGGCGGTACAATGAGCAGTTCTTC. It encodes CASSLARLAGGRYNEQFF.

The chain couples TRBV2 to TRBJ1-5; no clear D gene. The germline V gene has CDR1 SNHLY and CDR2 FYNNEI. CDR3 size: 16 residues. V lost 6 bases and J 0 bases, leaving 15 bases between the germline ends. Written as DNA, the CDR3 is TGTGCCAGCAGATTCGATGGAGTAAATAGCAATCAGCCCCAGCATTTT. Translated, it gives CASRFDGVNSNQPQHF.

The chain has TRBV14 and TRBJ2-3; D is ambiguous. The CDR3 consists of 14 residues. V was clipped by 1 base and J by 3 bases, with 8 bases between them. Germline CDR1 is SGHDN and CDR2 is FVKESK. CDR3 amino acids: CASSQGWRTDTQYF. The CDR3 DNA reads TGTGCCAGCAGCCAAGGGTGGAGAACAGATACGCAGTATTTT.

V is TRBV4-1 and J is TRBJ2-7; D unclear. Trimming removed 1 base at V and 2 bases at J, with 9 bases between. CDR3 length: 14 amino acids. Germline CDR1 reads MGHRA; CDR2 reads YSYEKL. The CDR3 bases are TGCGCCAGCAGCCAAGGTTCCCGAGCCTACGAGCAGTACTTC. Protein sequence: CASSQGSRAYEQYF.

This clone was observed many times. This sequence joins TRBV7-9 and TRBJ1-2; D ambiguous. Trimming removed 4 bases from V and 0 bases from J, with 3 bases in between. The CDR3 has 12 amino acids. Germline V gene lookup returns CDR1 SEHNR and CDR2 FQNEAQ (reference sequence). The CDR3 loop reads CASSSTNYGYTF. The CDR3 DNA reads TGTGCCAGCAGCTCAACTAACTATGGCTACACCTTC.

This chain uses TRBV15 with TRBJ1-2; D possibly corresponds to TRBD1 (6 bases). CDR3 length: 16 amino acids. Trimming took off 3 bases at V and 5 bases at J, with 19 bases between the two ends. The germline V gene has CDR1 LNHNV and CDR2 YYDKDF (reference sequence). CDR3 in amino acids: CATSSSTGSPEYGYTF. The CDR3 DNA follows: TGTGCCACCAGCAGTTCTACAGGGAGTCCCGAATATGGCTACACCTTC. The complete variable domain, with remaining parts taken from reference TRBV15 and TRBJ1-2, reads DAMVIQNPRYQVTQFGKPVTLSCSQTLNHNVMYWYQQKSSQAPKLLFHYYDKDFNNEADTPDNFQSRRPNTSFCFLDIRSPGLGDTAMYLCATSSSTGSPEYGYTFGSGTRLTVV.

The genes are TRBV6-6 and TRBJ1-2, with TRBD1 identical over 11 bases. Germline CDR1 is MNHNY and CDR2 is SVGAGI (reference sequence). J lost 3 bases, V lost 5 bases, and 14 bases had no gene match. The CDR3 loop spans 18 amino acids. The CDR3 loop is CASSHLQDRGRGDYGYTF. In DNA form, the CDR3 reads TGTGCCAGCAGTCATCTTCAGGACAGGGGGCGAGGGGACTATGGCTACACCTTC.

The chain is built from TRBV5-4 and TRBJ2-7, with 12 bases that match TRBD2. In germline, CDR1 is SGHNT, CDR2 YYREEE (reference sequence). This CDR3 is built from 16 residues. V dropped 4 bases and J dropped 0; count of bases not matched to a gene: 5. CDR3 region: CASSPGTSGLSYEQYF. The CDR3 nucleotides are TGTGCCAGCAGCCCCGGGACTAGCGGGCTCTCCTACGAGCAGTACTTC. The full variable domain, its missing parts supplied by reference TRBV5-4 and TRBJ2-7, is ETGVTQSPTHLIKTRGQQVTLRCSSQSGHNTVSWYQQALGQGPQFIFQYYREEENGRGNFPPRFSGLQFPNYSSELNVNALELDDSALYLCASSPGTSGLSYEQYFGPGTRLTVT.

J is TRBJ2-7 and V is TRBV12-3 or TRBV12-4; D is perhaps TRBD1 (6 bases). Between the trimmed V and J ends, which lost 2 bases and 3 bases, there was a span of 8 bases. The CDR3 loop spans 13 amino acids. CDR3 amino acids: CASSLYRDYEQYF. DNA of the CDR3: TGTGCCAGCAGTTTATACAGGGACTACGAGCAGTACTTC.

This chain links TRBV5-1 with TRBJ2-3, with 10 bases lining up with TRBD2. CDR1 is SGHRS and CDR2 is YFSETQ in the germline V gene. The CDR3 runs 14 residues. The junction had 6 bases not matched to a gene; V was cut back by 1 base and J by 10 bases. The CDR3 DNA reads as TGCGCCAGCAGCTTGACCCTAGCGGGGGATGCGCAGTATTTT. It codes for CASSLTLAGDAQYF.

About this clone: The same CDR3 is also encoded by other DNA sequences in this sample. This chain links TRBV19 with TRBJ1-5, with a tentative D call TRBD1 (5 bases). The CDR3 is made up of 14 amino acids. The V end lost 3 bases, the J end lost 0 bases, and 6 bases lay between the germline ends. Germline lookup yields CDR1 LNHDA and CDR2 SQIVND (reference sequence). For the CDR3, the DNA is TGTGCCAGTAGTATCAGGGATAGCAATCAGCCCCAGCATTTT. It yields the protein CASSIRDSNQPQHF. Filled out from reference TRBV19 and TRBJ1-5, the complete variable domain reads DGGITQSPKYLFRKEGQNVTLSCEQNLNHDAMYWYRQDPGQGLRLIYYSQIVNDFQKGDIAEGYSVSREKKESFPLTVTSAQKNPTAFYLCASSIRDSNQPQHFGDGTRLSIL.

The chain combines TRBV19 with TRBJ1-6; the match to TRBD1 covers 7 bases. Germline V gene data show CDR1 as LNHDA and CDR2 as SQIVND (reference sequence). Unmatched junction bases numbered 5, after V lost 7 bases and J lost 8 bases. This CDR3 has 13 amino acids. Here the CDR3 DNA reads TGTGCCAGTAATAACAGGGGTCATTCACCCCTCCACTTT. Amino acids: CASNNRGHSPLHF.

The rearrangement joins TRBV7-8 to TRBJ2-2; TRBD2 matches 10 bases. The CDR3 sequence is 17 residues long. J was trimmed by 2 bases and V by 6 bases; bases with no gene match: 9. Germline V CDR1 and CDR2: SGHVS, FQNEAQ. The CDR3 bases are TGTGCCAGCAGACCTACTAGCGGGGTAGGAAACACCGGGGAGCTGTTTTTT. This gives the protein CASRPTSGVGNTGELFF.

This clone was seen only once. The chain combines TRBV18 with TRBJ1-5, with D tentatively TRBD1 (6 bases). The germline gives CDR1 KGHSH, CDR2 LQKENI. The CDR3 contains 14 residues. Trimming left V 3 bases short and J 1 base short, with 7 bases between. The CDR3 bases are TGTGCCAGCTCACCTCAGGGGAGCAATCAGCCCCAGCATTTT. Its translation is CASSPQGSNQPQHF.

J is TRBJ2-7 and V is TRBV7-2; no clear D gene. V was cut by 3 bases and J by 4 bases, with 7 bases left in between. From germline, CDR1 is SGHTA and CDR2 FQGNSA. The CDR3 is made up of 12 amino acids. The CDR3 bases are TGTGCCAGCAGCTTCACAAAGTACGAGCAGTACTTC. Amino acid sequence: CASSFTKYEQYF.

V gene TRBV7-3 combines with J gene TRBJ2-6; 12 bases are shared with TRBD1. This CDR3 spans 17 amino acids. Germline V gene data show CDR1 as SGHTA and CDR2 as FQGTGA. Germline trimming cut 1 base from V and 3 bases from J; bases unmatched to any gene: 1. The CDR3 loop is CASSLRDRGRGANVLTF. The CDR3 DNA is TGTGCCAGCAGCTTAAGGGACAGGGGGCGTGGGGCCAACGTCCTGACTTTC.

CDR3 amino acids: CASSPRDRSYEQYF. Written as DNA, the CDR3 is TGTGCCAGCAGCCCCCGGGACAGGTCCTACGAGCAGTACTTC. This sequence joins TRBV14 and TRBJ2-7, with 8 bases identical to TRBD1. Germline lookup yields CDR1 SGHDN and CDR2 FVKESK. The CDR3 loop spans 14 amino acids. J was trimmed by 1 base and V by 4 bases; bases with no gene match: 3.

This chain connects TRBV15 to TRBJ1-1; D ambiguous. Trimming pared 0 bases from V and 5 bases from J, leaving 7 bases between. There are 13 residues in the CDR3. CDR1 is LNHNV, CDR2 YYDKDF, per germline (reference sequence). DNA of the CDR3: TGTGCCACCAGCAGAGATCCACATACTGAAGCTTTCTTT. Its protein is CATSRDPHTEAFF.

The chain couples TRBV2 to TRBJ2-3; 10 positions agree with TRBD2. CDR3 length: 17 residues. The germline V gene has CDR1 SNHLY and CDR2 FYNNEI. V lost 1 base and J lost 0; bases outside the gene matches: 4. The DNA of the CDR3 is TGTGCCAGCAGTGAAGAGGGGACTAGCGTGAGCACAGATACGCAGTATTTT. Translation gives CASSEEGTSVSTDTQYF.

The CDR3 DNA reads TGCGCCAGCAGAGGACTAGCGCAAGCATACGAGCAGTACTTC. This gives the protein CASRGLAQAYEQYF. V usage is TRBV10-2 and J usage is TRBJ2-7, with 9 bases that match TRBD2. The CDR3 consists of 14 residues. Germline assignment: CDR1 WSHSY and CDR2 SAAADI. The junction had 7 bases not matched to a gene; V was cut back by 6 bases and J by 4 bases.

The chain recombines TRBV5-6 with TRBJ1-4, with a weak D call TRBD1 (6 bases). The germline V and J ends were trimmed by 2 bases and 8 bases, with 19 bases remaining between them. Germline lookup yields CDR1 SGHDT and CDR2 YYEEEE. This CDR3 has 16 residues. The CDR3 here is CASSLHREGLGEKLFF. CDR3 nucleotide sequence: TGTGCCAGCAGCTTACACAGGGAGGGGTTGGGAGAAAAACTGTTTTTT.

Concerning this clone itself: The same CDR3 is also encoded by other DNA sequences in this sample. J is TRBJ2-1 and V is TRBV7-2, with 10 nucleotides matching TRBD1. This CDR3 comprises 14 residues. The V segment lost 4 bases and the J segment 10 bases; nucleotides outside the gene matches: 7. Germline V gene sequence: CDR1 SGHTA, CDR2 FQGNSA. DNA of the CDR3: TGTGCCAGCAGCTACAGACAGGGGGCGGACGAGCAGTTCTTC. This gives the protein CASSYRQGADEQFF.

The chain combines TRBV15 with TRBJ1-2; no clear D. CDR1 is LNHNV and CDR2 is YYDKDF in the germline V gene (reference sequence). This CDR3 region has 14 residues. The V end lost 0 bases, the J end lost 0 bases, and 5 bases lay between the germline ends. The DNA of the CDR3 is TGTGCCACCAGCAGAGAGGCAGCTAACTATGGCTACACCTTC. Its protein is CATSREAANYGYTF.

The chain has TRBV7-9 and TRBJ1-2; 9 bases agree with TRBD1. The trim removed 5 bases at V and 8 bases at J, leaving 6 bases unmatched. Germline values: CDR1 SEHNR, CDR2 FQNEAQ (reference sequence). The CDR3 is made up of 13 amino acids. The CDR3 nucleotides read TGTGCCAGCAGCCCGGGACAGGGTTTCGGCTACACCTTC. Translation gives CASSPGQGFGYTF.

The chain is built from TRBV27 and TRBJ2-7, with a possible D match to TRBD1 (6 bases). Trimming shortened V by 0 bases and J by 0 bases, and 12 bases separated the two germline ends. The V gene's germline CDR1 is MNHEY and CDR2 SMNVEV (reference sequence). This CDR3 is built from 16 residues. In DNA form, the CDR3 reads TGTGCCAGCAGTTTATCCAATGACAGGCGCTCCTACGAGCAGTACTTC. Encoded protein: CASSLSNDRRSYEQYF.

J is TRBJ1-3 and V is TRBV2; TRBD1 matches at 7 bases. This CDR3 has 16 residues. The germline CDR1 and CDR2 sequences are SNHLY and FYNNEI. V was pared by 4 bases and J by 0 bases, with 6 bases of the junction left unmatched. CDR3 residues: CASSGYRGSSGNTIYF. The CDR3 DNA is TGTGCCAGCAGTGGGTACAGGGGCAGCTCTGGAAACACCATATATTTT.

The chain combines TRBV19 with TRBJ1-2, with D tentatively TRBD1 (6 bases). Germline V gene lookup returns CDR1 LNHDA and CDR2 SQIVND (reference sequence). The CDR3 totals 14 residues. Trimming shortened V by 1 base and J by 4 bases, and 10 bases separated the two germline ends. CDR3 amino acids: CASSIGRQAYGYTF. DNA of the CDR3: TGTGCCAGTAGTATAGGCCGACAGGCCTATGGCTACACCTTC.